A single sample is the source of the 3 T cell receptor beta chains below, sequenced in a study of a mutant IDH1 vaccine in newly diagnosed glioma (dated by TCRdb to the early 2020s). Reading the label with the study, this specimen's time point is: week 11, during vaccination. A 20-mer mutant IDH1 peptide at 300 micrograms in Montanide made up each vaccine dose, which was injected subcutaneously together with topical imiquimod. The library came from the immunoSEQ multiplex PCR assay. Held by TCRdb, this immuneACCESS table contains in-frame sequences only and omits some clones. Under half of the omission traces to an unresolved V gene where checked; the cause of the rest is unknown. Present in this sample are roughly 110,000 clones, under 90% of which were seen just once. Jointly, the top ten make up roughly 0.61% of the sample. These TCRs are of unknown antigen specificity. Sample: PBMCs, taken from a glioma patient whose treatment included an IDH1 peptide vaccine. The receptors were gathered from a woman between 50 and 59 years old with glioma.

The CDR3 sequence: CAIRSGSVSYEQYF. The CDR3 DNA reads TGTGCCATCAGGAGCGGGAGTGTCTCCTACGAGCAGTACTTC. V gene TRBV10-3 combines with J gene TRBJ2-7, with 8 positions matching TRBD2. Unmatched junction bases numbered 4, after V lost 6 bases and J lost 0 bases. The CDR3 totals 14 residues. Per germline, CDR1 ENHRY and CDR2 SYGVKD.

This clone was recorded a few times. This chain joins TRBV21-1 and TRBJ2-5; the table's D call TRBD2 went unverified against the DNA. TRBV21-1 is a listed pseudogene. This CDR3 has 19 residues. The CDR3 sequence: CASSKWSCGLAGGRETQYF. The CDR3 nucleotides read TGTGCCAGCAGCAAATGGAGTTGCGGACTAGCGGGAGGTAGAGAGACCCAGTACTTC.

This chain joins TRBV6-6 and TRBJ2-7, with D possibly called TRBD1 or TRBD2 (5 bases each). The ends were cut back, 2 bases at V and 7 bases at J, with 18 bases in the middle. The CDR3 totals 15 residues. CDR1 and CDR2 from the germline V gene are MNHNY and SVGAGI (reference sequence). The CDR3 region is CASSYLKAGDGEQYF. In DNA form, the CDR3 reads TGTGCCAGCAGTTACCTCAAGGCCGGGGACGGGGAGCAGTACTTC.